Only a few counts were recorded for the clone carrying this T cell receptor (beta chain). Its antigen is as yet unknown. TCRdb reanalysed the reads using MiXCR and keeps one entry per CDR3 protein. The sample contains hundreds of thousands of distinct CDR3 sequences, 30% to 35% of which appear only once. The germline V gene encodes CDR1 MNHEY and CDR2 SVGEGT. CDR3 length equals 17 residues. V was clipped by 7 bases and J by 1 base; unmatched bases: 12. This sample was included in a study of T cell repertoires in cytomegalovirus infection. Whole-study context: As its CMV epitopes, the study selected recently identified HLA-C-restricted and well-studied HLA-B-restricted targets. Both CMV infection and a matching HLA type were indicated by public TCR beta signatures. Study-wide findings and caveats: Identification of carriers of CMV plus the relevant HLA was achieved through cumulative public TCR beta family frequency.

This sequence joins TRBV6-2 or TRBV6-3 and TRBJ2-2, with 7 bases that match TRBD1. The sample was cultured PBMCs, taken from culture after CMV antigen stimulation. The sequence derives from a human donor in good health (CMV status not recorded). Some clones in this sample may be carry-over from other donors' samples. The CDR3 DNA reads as TGTGCCAGCACTTCGACAGGGAAAGGATGGAACACCGGGGAGCTGTTTTTT. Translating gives CASTSTGKGWNTGELFF.